This TCR beta chain was obtained from a study of T-cell memory formation after mild COVID-19. MiXCR, run by TCRdb on the 5' RACE reads, gives a single entry per CDR3 protein. The sample holds over 250,000 distinct CDR3 sequences, around a sixth seen once. Sequenced: PBMCs or a T cell subset sorted from them (not recorded which). This clonotype was obtained from a man aged 18 to 30 who had mild COVID-19 (a few samples of this study predate the infection). Cell type and time point are not known.

The CDR3 bases are TGTGCCAGCAGTGGTTTAATAACTAGCGGGGGTAATGAGCAGTTCTTC. Amino acid sequence: CASSGLITSGGNEQFF. The rearrangement uses TRBV6-1 and TRBJ2-1, with 11 bases lining up with TRBD2. In germline, CDR1 is MNHNS, CDR2 SASEGT. This CDR3 spans 16 amino acids. V shed 4 bases, J shed 7 bases, and the junction held 9 bases outside the gene matches.